One sample yielded the 25 T cell receptor beta chains listed below, sequenced in a study of radiotherapy plus CTLA-4 blockade in lung cancer. Only in-frame clones appear in the TCRdb table, and some are missing; sequencing was by immunoSEQ multiplex PCR. In the table there are 43,000 or so clones, around 73% of which are singletons. The sample here was peripheral blood, taken from a patient treated with radiotherapy plus ipilimumab. These receptor sequences come from a human donor with non-small cell lung cancer who had a complete response to radiotherapy plus ipilimumab.

The genes are TRBV2 and TRBJ1-2; D is possibly TRBD1 (6 bases). Trimming cost V 3 bases and J 1 base, with 15 bases left between them. This CDR3 is built from 16 residues. The germline CDR1 and CDR2 sequences are SNHLY and FYNNEI. The CDR3 protein is CASSEVSGGRNYGYTF. Written as DNA, the CDR3 is TGTGCCAGCAGTGAGGTATCCGGGGGGCGTAACTATGGCTACACCTTC.

V is TRBV6-5 and J is TRBJ2-7; D perhaps matches TRBD1 (5 bases). The V end lost 5 bases, the J end lost 7 bases, and 21 bases lay between the germline ends. CDR3 length: 15 amino acids. CDR1 is MNHEY, CDR2 SVGAGI, per germline. This CDR3 is CASSPLRQGLGEQYF. As DNA, the CDR3 is TGTGCCAGCAGTCCTCTTCGGCAGGGCTTGGGGGAGCAGTACTTC.

This chain links TRBV29-1 with TRBJ2-3; 8 bases line up with TRBD2. Germline V gene data show CDR1 as SQVTM and CDR2 as ANQGSEA. V lost 4 bases to trimming and J lost 2 bases; unmatched junction nucleotides: 2. This CDR3 has 13 amino acids. For the CDR3, the DNA is TGCAGCGTTGGGCGGGAGGCCACAGATACGCAGTATTTT. Amino acid sequence: CSVGREATDTQYF.

The chain couples TRBV7-9 to TRBJ2-1; no reliable D call. This CDR3 contains 12 residues. CDR1 is SEHNR and CDR2 is FQNEAQ in the germline V gene (reference sequence). Trimming stripped 2 bases from V and 9 bases from J, with 8 bases between. CDR3 DNA sequence: TGTGCCAGCAGCTTAACCTACCTTGAGCAGTTCTTC. It specifies CASSLTYLEQFF. The full variable domain, rest sourced from reference TRBV7-9 and TRBJ2-1, is DTGVSQNPRHKITKRGQNVTFRCDPISEHNRLYWYRQTLGQGPEFLTYFQNEAQLEKSRLLSDRFSAERPKGSFSTLEIQRTEQGDSAMYLCASSLTYLEQFFGPGTRLTVL.

This clone was seen more than once but under ten times. V and J are TRBV7-9 and TRBJ2-5, with 8 bases matching TRBD2. CDR3 length equals 15 residues. Trimming removed 4 bases from V and 5 bases from J; junction bases left unmatched: 9. Germline assignment: CDR1 SEHNR and CDR2 FQNEAQ (reference sequence). The CDR3 is CASSSTGGAGETQYF. The CDR3 coding sequence is TGTGCCAGCAGCTCCACGGGGGGGGCGGGGGAGACCCAGTACTTC.

CDR3 region: CASSPSAVYEQYF. In DNA, the CDR3 is TGTGCCAGCTCACCATCTGCGGTGTACGAGCAGTACTTC. The chain links TRBV18 to TRBJ2-7, with unresolved D. Trimming shortened V by 2 bases and J by 4 bases, and 9 bases separated the two germline ends. Germline V gene sequence: CDR1 KGHSH, CDR2 LQKENI. The CDR3 length is 13 residues.

This chain uses TRBV5-4 with TRBJ1-5, with D possibly being TRBD1 (6 bases). In germline, CDR1 is SGHNT, CDR2 YYREEE (reference sequence). The ends were cut back, 0 bases at V and 5 bases at J, with 15 bases in the middle. This CDR3 is 16 amino acids long. CDR3 nucleotides: TGTGCCAGCAGCTTGGCCGGGGGGGGCAGGGATCAGCCCCAGCATTTT. Protein sequence: CASSLAGGGRDQPQHF.

This clone appeared a few times. Within the sample, other DNA sequences also encode this same CDR3. This sequence joins TRBV5-1 and TRBJ2-3; no firm D call. The CDR3 is 14 residues long. Germline CDR1 is SGHRS and CDR2 is YFSETQ. V dropped 2 bases and J dropped 2 bases, with 9 bases sitting between them. The CDR3 DNA follows: TGCGCCAGCAGCTTATCAGGCCCCACAGATACGCAGTATTTT. Translation: CASSLSGPTDTQYF.

V and J are TRBV10-2 and TRBJ1-1; D is perhaps TRBD1 (6 bases). The CDR3 totals 16 residues. Trimming stripped 0 bases from V and 2 bases from J, with 13 bases between. The germline V gene encodes CDR1 WSHSY and CDR2 SAAADI. In DNA form, the CDR3 reads TGCGCCAGCAGTGAGTCGGGGGGGCCTATTAACACTGAAGCTTTCTTT. Encoded protein: CASSESGGPINTEAFF.

J is TRBJ2-5 and V is TRBV10-1; weak D call: TRBD2 (5 bases). The better agreement between TRBJ2-7 and the DNA end casts doubt on the J call. The germline gives CDR1 WNHNN, CDR2 SYGVQD (reference sequence). CDR3 length equals 15 residues. The CDR3 protein is CASSEFNGDPYEQYF. The CDR3 bases are TGCGCCAGCAGTGAGTTCAACGGGGATCCCTACGAGCAGTACTTC.

The chain links TRBV9 to TRBJ2-7, with unresolved D. The CDR3 consists of 15 residues. Germline V gives CDR1 SGDLS, CDR2 YYNGEE. V was shortened by 0 bases and J by 3 bases, with 13 bases between the two germline ends. CDR3 residues: CASSVGSTPLYEQYF. The CDR3 nucleotides are TGTGCCAGCAGCGTAGGCTCCACACCCCTCTACGAGCAGTACTTC.

This clone was detected only a few times. The gene calls are TRBV28 and TRBJ2-7; D is unclear. Trimming removed 6 bases from V and 7 bases from J, with 10 bases in between. The length of the CDR3 is 11 residues. Germline CDR1 and CDR2: MDHEN and SYDVKM. The CDR3 reads CASSSLREQYF. The DNA of the CDR3 is TGTGCCAGCAGCTCGTTGAGAGAGCAGTACTTC.

The V and J genes are TRBV7-2 and TRBJ1-5, with a weak D call TRBD1 (6 bases). In germline, CDR1 is SGHTA, CDR2 FQGNSA. V lost 5 bases, J lost 3 bases, and 11 bases lay in between. This CDR3 has 14 residues. The CDR3 nucleotides are TGTGCCAGCAGCATGACAGGTGCCAATCAGCCCCAGCATTTT. Its protein is CASSMTGANQPQHF.

The sample holds a few counts of this clone. The chain combines TRBV27 with TRBJ2-7; D possibly corresponds to TRBD2 (5 bases). Germline V gene sequence: CDR1 MNHEY, CDR2 SMNVEV (reference sequence). V was pared by 6 bases and J by 5 bases, with 14 bases between. The CDR3 loop spans 13 amino acids. This CDR3 reads CASRRDYVDEQYF. As DNA, the CDR3 is TGTGCCAGCAGAAGAGACTATGTAGACGAGCAGTACTTC.

The chain employs TRBV28 and TRBJ2-7, with 7 bases lining up with TRBD2. Germline values: CDR1 MDHEN, CDR2 SYDVKM. V was pared by 6 bases and J by 0 bases, with 11 bases of the junction left unmatched. The CDR3 covers 16 residues. The CDR3 bases are TGTGCCAGCAGAGCGGGACCCCTATCGAGCTCCTACGAGCAGTACTTC. This translates into CASRAGPLSSSYEQYF.

The rearrangement joins TRBV15 to TRBJ1-2, with no clear D. Per the germline V gene, CDR1 is LNHNV and CDR2 is YYDKDF (reference sequence). V dropped 1 base and J dropped 7 bases, with 16 bases sitting between them. The CDR3 length is 15 residues. As DNA, the CDR3 is TGTGCCACCAGCAGAGCTGGGTCAGGTCATAGTGGCTACACCTTC. It specifies CATSRAGSGHSGYTF.

This clone occurred a few times. V and J are TRBV18 and TRBJ2-7; weak D call: TRBD1 (6 bases). From germline, CDR1 is KGHSH and CDR2 LQKENI. The V end was cut by 5 bases, the J end by 2 bases, with 16 bases between. The CDR3 has 15 amino acids. The CDR3 nucleotides read TGTGCCAGCTCAGTCACTACAGGGACCACCTACGAGCAGTACTTC. It is translated as CASSVTTGTTYEQYF.

This clone was observed a few times. The chain employs TRBV7-2 and TRBJ1-1; D gene unclear. The ends were cut back, 2 bases at V and 8 bases at J, with 12 bases in the middle. CDR3 length: 13 residues. Germline values: CDR1 SGHTA, CDR2 FQGNSA. In nucleotides, the CDR3 is TGTGCCAGCAGCTTAAGTCCGCAGGTGGAAGCTTTCTTT. It codes for CASSLSPQVEAFF.

The sample holds one count of this clone. This sequence joins TRBV18 and TRBJ1-3; D possibly corresponds to TRBD1 (5 bases). V was clipped by 3 bases and J by 2 bases, with 8 bases between them. The CDR3 has 14 amino acids. Germline V gene lookup returns CDR1 KGHSH and CDR2 LQKENI. CDR3 sequence: CASSPDMAGNTIYF. CDR3 DNA: TGTGCCAGCTCACCGGACATGGCTGGAAACACCATATATTTT. Full variable domain (remainder filled in from reference TRBV18 and TRBJ1-3): NAGVMQNPRHLVRRRGQEARLRCSPMKGHSHVYWYRQLPEEGLKFMVYLQKENIIDESGMPKERFSAEFPKEGPSILRIQQVVRGDSAAYFCASSPDMAGNTIYFGEGSWLTVV.

The J gene is TRBJ2-1, the V gene TRBV4-1; 9 bases agree with TRBD2. The J segment lost 1 base and the V segment lost 4 bases, leaving 8 bases of the junction unmatched. Germline CDR1 reads MGHRA; CDR2 reads YSYEKL. The CDR3 sequence is 17 residues long. The CDR3 spells CASSRVLAGVSYNEQFF. The DNA for the CDR3 is TGCGCCAGCAGCCGAGTCTTAGCGGGAGTGTCCTACAATGAGCAGTTCTTC.

V and J are TRBV5-1 and TRBJ2-3, with 8 nucleotides matching TRBD1. This CDR3 has 14 residues. J gave up 10 bases and V 4 bases, and 11 bases lay outside the gene matches. Germline CDR1 reads SGHRS; CDR2 reads YFSETQ. CDR3 in DNA: TGCGCCAGCAGCCCTGGACAGGGCGGTTGGGCGCAGTATTTT. This gives the protein CASSPGQGGWAQYF.

The chain uses TRBV12-5 and TRBJ2-5; TRBD1 matches at 7 bases. Trimming cost V 6 bases and J 3 bases; bases outside gene matches: 7. The CDR3 consists of 14 residues. CDR1 LGHNT and CDR2 FRNRAP come from the germline V gene. In DNA, the CDR3 is TGTGCTAGTGGCCGAGGGACAGTAGAAGAGACCCAGTACTTC. Translating gives CASGRGTVEETQYF.

The chain recombines TRBV30 with TRBJ1-5; weak D call: TRBD1 (5 bases). Germline-derived CDR1 and CDR2 are GTSNPN and SVGIG (reference sequence). Trimming removed 0 bases from V and 0 bases from J, with 18 bases in between. CDR3 length equals 18 residues. The CDR3 is CAWSVGVTASYSNQPQHF. The CDR3 DNA sequence: TGTGCCTGGAGTGTAGGTGTGACAGCGTCCTATAGCAATCAGCCCCAGCATTTT.

The chain is built from TRBV19 and TRBJ2-7; 12 nucleotides align to TRBD2. Unmatched junction bases numbered 2, after V lost 4 bases and J lost 4 bases. Germline V gene sequence: CDR1 LNHDA, CDR2 SQIVND (reference sequence). The CDR3 spans 14 residues. The chain's CDR3 is CASSTTSGGYEQYF. Written as DNA, the CDR3 is TGTGCCAGTAGTACGACTAGCGGGGGATACGAGCAGTACTTC. Supplemented by reference TRBV19 and TRBJ2-7, the full variable domain reads DGGITQSPKYLFRKEGQNVTLSCEQNLNHDAMYWYRQDPGQGLRLIYYSQIVNDFQKGDIAEGYSVSREKKESFPLTVTSAQKNPTAFYLCASSTTSGGYEQYFGPGTRLTVT.

The gene calls are TRBV29-1 and TRBJ1-3; TRBD1 matches at 7 bases. Germline loops: CDR1 SQVTM, CDR2 ANQGSEA. The V gene end was trimmed by 6 bases and the J gene end by 0 bases; junction bases not matched to a gene: 5. This CDR3 has 14 residues. The CDR3 reads CSVATGLSGNTIYF. DNA of the CDR3: TGCAGCGTCGCGACAGGGCTCTCTGGAAACACCATATATTTT.